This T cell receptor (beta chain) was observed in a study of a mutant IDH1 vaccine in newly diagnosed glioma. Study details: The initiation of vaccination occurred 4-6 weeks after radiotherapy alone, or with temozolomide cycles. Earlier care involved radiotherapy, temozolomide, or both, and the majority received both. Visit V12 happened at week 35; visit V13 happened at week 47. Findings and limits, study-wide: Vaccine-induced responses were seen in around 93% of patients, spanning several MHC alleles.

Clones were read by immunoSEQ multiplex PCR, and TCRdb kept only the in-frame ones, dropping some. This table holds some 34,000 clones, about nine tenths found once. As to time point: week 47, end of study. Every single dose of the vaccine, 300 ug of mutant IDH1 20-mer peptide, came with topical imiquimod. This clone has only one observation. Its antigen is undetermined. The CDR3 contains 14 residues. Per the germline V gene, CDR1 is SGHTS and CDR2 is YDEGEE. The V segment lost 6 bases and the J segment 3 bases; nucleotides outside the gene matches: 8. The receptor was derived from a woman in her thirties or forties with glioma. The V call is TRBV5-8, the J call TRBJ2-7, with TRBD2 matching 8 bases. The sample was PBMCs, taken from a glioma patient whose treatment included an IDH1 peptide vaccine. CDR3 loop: CASKRLALVYEQYF. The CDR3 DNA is TGTGCCAGCAAACGACTAGCGTTGGTCTACGAGCAGTACTTC.